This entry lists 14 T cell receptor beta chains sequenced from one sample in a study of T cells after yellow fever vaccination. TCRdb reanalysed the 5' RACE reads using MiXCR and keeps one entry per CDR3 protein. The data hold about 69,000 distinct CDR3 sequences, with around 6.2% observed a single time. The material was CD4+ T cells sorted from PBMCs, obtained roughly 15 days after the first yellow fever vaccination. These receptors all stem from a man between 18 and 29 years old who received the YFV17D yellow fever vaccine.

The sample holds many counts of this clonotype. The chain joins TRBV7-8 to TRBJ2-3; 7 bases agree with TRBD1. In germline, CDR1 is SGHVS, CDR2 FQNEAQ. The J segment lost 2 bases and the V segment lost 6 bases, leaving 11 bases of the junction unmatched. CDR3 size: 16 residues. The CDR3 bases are TGTGCCAGCAGATGGGGGACAGACTTAATCACAGATACGCAGTATTTT. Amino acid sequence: CASRWGTDLITDTQYF.

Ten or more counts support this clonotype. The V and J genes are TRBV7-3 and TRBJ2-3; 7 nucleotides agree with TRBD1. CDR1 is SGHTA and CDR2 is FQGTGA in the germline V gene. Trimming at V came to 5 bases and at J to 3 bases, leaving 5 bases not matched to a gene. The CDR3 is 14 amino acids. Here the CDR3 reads CASSPRQGTDTQYF. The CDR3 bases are TGTGCCAGCAGCCCACGACAGGGAACAGATACGCAGTATTTT.

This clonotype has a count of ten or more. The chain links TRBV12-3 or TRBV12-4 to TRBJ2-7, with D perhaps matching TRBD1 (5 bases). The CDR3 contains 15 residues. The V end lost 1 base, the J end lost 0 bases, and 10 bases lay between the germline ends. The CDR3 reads CASSLGGFFSYEQYF. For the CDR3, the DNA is TGTGCCAGCAGTTTAGGGGGCTTCTTCTCCTACGAGCAGTACTTC.

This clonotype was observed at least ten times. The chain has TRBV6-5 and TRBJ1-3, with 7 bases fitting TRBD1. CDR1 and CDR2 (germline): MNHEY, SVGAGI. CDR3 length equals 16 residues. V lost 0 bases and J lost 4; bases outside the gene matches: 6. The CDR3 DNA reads TGTGCCAGCAGTTACTCTGGGATAGGGGGCGGAAACACCATATATTTT. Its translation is CASSYSGIGGGNTIYF.

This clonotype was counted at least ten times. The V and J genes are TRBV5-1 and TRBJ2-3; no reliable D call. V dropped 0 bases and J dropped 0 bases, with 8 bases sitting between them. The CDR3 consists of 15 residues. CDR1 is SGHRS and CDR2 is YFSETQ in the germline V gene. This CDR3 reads CASSLGGQSTDTQYF. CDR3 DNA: TGCGCCAGCAGCTTGGGAGGTCAGAGCACAGATACGCAGTATTTT.

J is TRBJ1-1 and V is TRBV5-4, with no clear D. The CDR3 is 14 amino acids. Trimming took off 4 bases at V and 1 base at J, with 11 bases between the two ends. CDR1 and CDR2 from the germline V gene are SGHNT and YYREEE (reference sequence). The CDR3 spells CASSPSIANTEAFF. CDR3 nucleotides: TGTGCCAGCAGCCCTAGCATTGCGAACACTGAAGCTTTCTTT.

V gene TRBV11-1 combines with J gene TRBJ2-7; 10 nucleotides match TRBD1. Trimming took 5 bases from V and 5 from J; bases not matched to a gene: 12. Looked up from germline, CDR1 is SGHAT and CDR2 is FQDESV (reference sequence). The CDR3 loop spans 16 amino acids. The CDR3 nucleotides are TGTGCCAGCAGCAACCGCGCCGTGGGACAGGGGCACGAGCAGTACGTC. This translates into CASSNRAVGQGHEQYV.

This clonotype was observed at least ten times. The CDR3 region has the DNA TGTGCCAGCAGCTGGAGGGGCAGTACAGAAAAACTGTTTTTT. It codes for CASSWRGSTEKLFF. This chain uses TRBV7-2 with TRBJ1-4; D is possibly TRBD1 (5 bases). Germline V gene lookup returns CDR1 SGHTA and CDR2 FQGNSA. Deletions cut 4 bases from V and 8 bases from J, with 14 bases between. This CDR3 spans 14 amino acids.

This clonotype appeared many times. CDR3 in amino acids: CASSYRGGYEQYV. The CDR3 DNA reads TGTGCCAGCAGTTACCGAGGGGGCTACGAGCAGTACGTC. V is TRBV6-2 or TRBV6-3 and J is TRBJ2-7, with D perhaps TRBD1 (6 bases). Germline V gives CDR1 MNHEY, CDR2 SVGEGT. The CDR3 sequence is 13 residues long. V was shortened by 2 bases and J by 3 bases, with 8 bases between the two germline ends.

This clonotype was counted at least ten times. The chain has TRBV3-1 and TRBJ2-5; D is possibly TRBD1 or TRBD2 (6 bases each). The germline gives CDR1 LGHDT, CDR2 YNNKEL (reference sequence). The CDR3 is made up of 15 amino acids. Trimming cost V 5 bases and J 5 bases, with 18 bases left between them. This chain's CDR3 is CASSFERGGQETQYF. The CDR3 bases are TGTGCCAGCAGCTTCGAAAGAGGGGGGCAGGAGACCCAGTACTTC.

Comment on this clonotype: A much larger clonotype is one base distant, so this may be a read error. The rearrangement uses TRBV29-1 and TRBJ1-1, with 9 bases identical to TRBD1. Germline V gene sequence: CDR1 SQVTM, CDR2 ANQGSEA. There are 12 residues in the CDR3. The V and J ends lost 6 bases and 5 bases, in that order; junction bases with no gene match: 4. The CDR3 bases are TGCAGCGTCCACAGGGGGCCGACTGAAGCTTTCTTT. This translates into CSVHRGPTEAFF. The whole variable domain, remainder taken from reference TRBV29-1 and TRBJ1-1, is SAVISQKPSRDICQRGTSLTIQCQVDSQVTMMFWYRQQPGQSLTLIATANQGSEATYESGFVIDKFPISRPNLTFSTLTVSNMSPEDSSIYLCSVHRGPTEAFFGQGTRLTVV.

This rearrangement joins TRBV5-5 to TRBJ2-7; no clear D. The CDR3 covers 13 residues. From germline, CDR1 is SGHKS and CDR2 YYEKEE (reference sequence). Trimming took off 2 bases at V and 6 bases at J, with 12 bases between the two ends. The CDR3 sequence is CASSFGLLCEQYV. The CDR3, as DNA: TGTGCCAGCAGCTTTGGGCTACTCTGCGAGCAGTACGTC.

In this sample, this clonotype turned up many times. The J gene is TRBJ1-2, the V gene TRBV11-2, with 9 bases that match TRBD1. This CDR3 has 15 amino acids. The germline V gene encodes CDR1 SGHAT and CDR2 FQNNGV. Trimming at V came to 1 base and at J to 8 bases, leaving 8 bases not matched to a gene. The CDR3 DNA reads TGTGCCAGCAGCTTAGCTGGGACAGGGCTGTGGGGCTACACCTTC. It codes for CASSLAGTGLWGYTF.

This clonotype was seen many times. The CDR3 spells CAWRGALTGGLYTF. CDR3 DNA sequence: TGTGCCTGGAGGGGGGCCCTTACAGGGGGACTCTACACCTTC. The chain combines TRBV30 with TRBJ1-2; 8 bases are a match to TRBD1. The CDR3 totals 14 residues. Trimming removed 3 bases from V and 10 bases from J; junction bases left unmatched: 13. The germline CDR1 and CDR2 sequences are GTSNPN and SVGIG (reference sequence). Combining the CDR3 with reference TRBV30 and TRBJ1-2 gives the whole variable domain SQTIHQWPATLVQPVGSPLSLECTVEGTSNPNLYWYRQAAGRGLQLLFYSVGIGQISSEVPQNLSASRPQDRQFILSSKKLLLSDSGFYLCAWRGALTGGLYTFGSGTRLTVV.